This TCR beta chain was captured in a study of cytomegalovirus exposure and HLA in healthy donors. General study results and limits: TRBV6-2, TRBV6-3 and other indistinguishable V segments were excluded. A list of 164 TCR beta chains associated with cytomegalovirus was given.

Regarding this clone: What it binds is unknown.

Germline V CDR1 and CDR2: SGHNT, YYREEE (reference sequence). With V trimmed by 4 bases and J by 0 bases, 2 bases remained unmatched. This CDR3 region has 15 residues. Primers for the PCR totalled 60 Vbeta and 13 Jbeta. Assay used: immunoSEQ multiplex PCR; TCRdb lists only in-frame clones, some missing. Here the sample spans about 190,000 clones, more than 70% being singletons. The sequence was obtained from a man in his forties in good health and CMV-seropositive. The chain couples TRBV5-4 to TRBJ2-1, with 9 bases that match TRBD1. Sequenced: PBMCs. The CDR3 DNA follows: TGTGCCAGCAGCACAGGGGGCAGCTCCTACAATGAGCAGTTCTTC. Translated, it gives CASSTGGSSYNEQFF.